The entry that follows covers one T cell receptor (beta chain) sequence. Its specificity is not known. This sample was included in a study of shared clonotypes between healthy human individuals. Study-level information: Per donor, three plates held CD4 naive cells, three held CD4 memory, two held CD8 naive and one held CD8 memory.

CD8 cells classed as naive were CD45RO-negative and positively selected for CCR7, excluding terminally differentiated effector memory CD45RA+ cells. General study points: When naive CD4 clonotypes were compared across a few donors, around 4.6% were shared.

V lost 5 bases to trimming and J lost 1 base; unmatched junction nucleotides: 4. The CDR3 totals 16 residues. Germline CDR1 and CDR2: SGHVS and FNYEAQ. TCRdb keeps only in-frame clones here, not all; method: immunoSEQ multiplex PCR. The top ten hold less than 0.13% of the sample, which has around 640,000 clones, about 95% seen once. This TCR was recovered from a woman aged 30 to 39 in good health. The chain joins TRBV7-6 to TRBJ2-3; 12 bases line up with TRBD2. Sample: naive CD8+ T cells sorted from blood. The chain's CDR3 is CASSPGLAGRTDTQYF. DNA for the CDR3: TGTGCCAGCAGCCCTGGACTAGCGGGACGCACAGATACGCAGTATTTT.